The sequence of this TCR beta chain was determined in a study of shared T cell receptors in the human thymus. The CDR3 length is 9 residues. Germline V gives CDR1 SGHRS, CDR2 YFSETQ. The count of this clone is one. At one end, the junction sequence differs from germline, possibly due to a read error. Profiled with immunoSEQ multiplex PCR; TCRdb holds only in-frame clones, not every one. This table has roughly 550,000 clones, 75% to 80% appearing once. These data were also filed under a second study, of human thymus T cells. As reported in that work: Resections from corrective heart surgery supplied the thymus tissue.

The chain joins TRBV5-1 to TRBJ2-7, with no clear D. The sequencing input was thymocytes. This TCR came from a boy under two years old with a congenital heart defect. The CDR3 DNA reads TGCGCCAGCAGCTTGGCTCGAGACTTC. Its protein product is CASSLARDF.